Listed here are 7 T cell receptor beta chains from one sample, sequenced in a study of tumor-infiltrating lymphocytes in localized non-small cell lung cancer. This table comes from immunoSEQ multiplex PCR, and its TCRdb copy is limited to in-frame clones, with some not included. The profile covers fewer than 8,000 clones, with 60% to 80% appearing a single time and approximately 8.1% taken by the ten largest. Sample: lung tumor tissue. The receptors were gathered from a human donor with non-small cell lung cancer.

This chain connects TRBV5-1 to TRBJ2-7; 8 positions agree with TRBD2. V lost 4 bases, J lost 7 bases, and 13 bases stayed unmatched. This CDR3 is built from 15 residues. CDR1 is SGHRS, CDR2 YFSETQ, per germline. CDR3 region: CASSPRGGEGREQYF. CDR3 nucleotide sequence: TGCGCCAGCAGCCCCCGGGGGGGGGAGGGCCGGGAGCAGTACTTC.

This clone was counted a few times. J is TRBJ1-2 and V is TRBV5-6, with no clear D. The CDR3 is made up of 14 amino acids. The germline V gene encodes CDR1 SGHDT and CDR2 YYEEEE. V lost 4 bases to trimming and J lost 4 bases, with 14 bases between them. As DNA, the CDR3 is TGTGCCAGCAGCCCGGCGGGCCTGCCCTATGGCTACACCTTC. It specifies CASSPAGLPYGYTF. Using reference TRBV5-6 and TRBJ1-2 for the parts outside the CDR3, the full variable domain is DAGVTQSPTHLIKTRGQQVTLRCSPKSGHDTVSWYQQALGQGPQFIFQYYEEEERQRGNFPDRFSGHQFPNYSSELNVNALLLGDSALYLCASSPAGLPYGYTFGSGTRLTVV.

The chain joins TRBV29-1 to TRBJ1-1; maybe TRBD1 (6 bases). The ends were cut back, 5 bases at V and 5 bases at J, with 12 bases in the middle. In germline, CDR1 is SQVTM, CDR2 ANQGSEA. This CDR3 has 12 amino acids. The CDR3 sequence is CSVWKGGTEAFF. The CDR3 DNA reads as TGCAGCGTTTGGAAGGGGGGGACTGAAGCTTTCTTT.

This clone occurred once. This chain links TRBV21-1 with TRBJ1-5; TRBD1 was called by the table and not checked on the DNA. TRBV21-1 is listed as a pseudogene. This CDR3 is 16 amino acids long. The CDR3 loop is CASSPRGAISNQPQHF. For the CDR3, the DNA is TGTGCCAGCAGTCCACGTGGGGCGATAAGCAATCAGCCCCAGCATTTT.

The chain links TRBV5-6 to TRBJ2-2, with a weak D call TRBD2 (5 bases). The length of the CDR3 is 14 residues. V lost 4 bases, J lost 5 bases, and 12 bases lay in between. Germline V gene sequence: CDR1 SGHDT, CDR2 YYEEEE. The CDR3 reads CASSPRGLTGELFF. The CDR3 nucleotides are TGTGCCAGCAGCCCCCGAGGGTTAACCGGGGAGCTGTTTTTT.

By share of the sample, this clone is medium-sized (0.01 to 0.1%). V is TRBV27 and J is TRBJ2-7; 9 positions match TRBD1. After removal of 3 bases from V and 4 bases from J, the junction contained 7 bases not matched to a gene. The V gene's germline CDR1 is MNHEY and CDR2 SMNVEV (reference sequence). This CDR3 has 15 residues. In DNA, the CDR3 is TGTGCCAGCAGTTTGGGACAGGGCGGCGAGTACGAGCAGTACTTC. As protein: CASSLGQGGEYEQYF.

V gene TRBV14 combines with J gene TRBJ2-7; 7 bases align to TRBD2. J was trimmed by 1 base and V by 3 bases; bases with no gene match: 9. The germline CDR1 and CDR2 sequences are SGHDN and FVKESK. The CDR3 sequence is 16 residues long. CDR3 loop: CASSHPGGAGSYEQYF. The CDR3 coding sequence is TGTGCCAGCAGCCATCCGGGGGGAGCTGGTTCCTACGAGCAGTACTTC.